The clone carrying this T cell receptor beta chain has just a few counts. What it binds is not known. Broader study findings: Tumor Tregs overlapped most with tumor, then blood, naive CD4+ cells. Tumor memory CD4+ T cell TCR gene usage clustered with blood and lymph node memory CD4+ cells and lymph node naive CD4+ cells.

Constant-region reverse primers amplified full-length variable regions, followed by semi-nested Nested Universal Primer A PCR. Each CDR3 protein is one row after TCRdb ran MiXCR on the 5' RACE reads. The sample lists 60,000 to 65,000 distinct CDR3 sequences, roughly 22% seen once, with under 3.5% in the top ten. Trimming took off 3 bases at V and 5 bases at J, with 8 bases between the two ends. The CDR3 is made up of 13 amino acids. Germline V gene lookup returns CDR1 DFQATT and CDR2 SNEGSKA (reference sequence). The origin of this receptor is a female donor with breast cancer. The chain is built from TRBV20-1 and TRBJ1-6; D not certain. Sequenced sample: memory CD4+ T cells sorted from a lymph node. Subset defined: memory CD4+ T cells, CD4+CD45RO+CD25-. The CDR3 loop reads CSASRQDNSPLHF. For the CDR3, the DNA is TGCAGTGCTAGCCGGCAGGATAATTCACCCCTCCACTTT.